The 22 T cell receptor beta chains reported below all come from one sample, sequenced in a study of blood T cell repertoires in COVID-19. This table comes from immunoSEQ multiplex PCR, and its TCRdb copy is limited to in-frame clones, with some not included. The data contain fewer than 350,000 clones, roughly 89% of them singletons. Specimen: peripheral blood. The receptors were sampled from a man between 35 and 55 years old with acute or convalescent COVID-19.

V and J are TRBV3-1 (or the pseudogene TRBV3-2) and TRBJ1-4; 8 bases are a match to TRBD1. Germline V lookup: CDR1 LGHDT, CDR2 YNNKEL (reference sequence). V gave up 3 bases and J gave up 5 bases; unmatched junction bases: 5. This CDR3 contains 15 residues. The CDR3 here is CASSQATGGNEKLFF. The CDR3 DNA follows: TGTGCCAGCAGCCAGGCAACAGGGGGGAATGAAAAACTGTTTTTT.

CDR3 DNA: TGTGCCAGCAGTTATCAGGGGCTGAATGGCTACACCTTC. This codes for CASSYQGLNGYTF. The chain joins TRBV6-5 to TRBJ1-2; D possibly corresponds to TRBD1 (6 bases). Deletions cut 3 bases from V and 6 bases from J, with 11 bases between. CDR3 length: 13 amino acids. CDR1 and CDR2 (germline): MNHEY, SVGAGI.

The chain employs TRBV5-1 and TRBJ2-1; D is perhaps TRBD2 (6 bases). The germline gives CDR1 SGHRS, CDR2 YFSETQ. V shed 4 bases and J shed 10 bases, with 15 bases lying between them. CDR3 length: 13 residues. CDR3 region: CASSVPGAGEQFF. The CDR3 bases are TGCGCCAGCAGCGTACCGGGAGCCGGGGAGCAGTTCTTC.

The chain recombines TRBV6-6 with TRBJ2-2; 9 bases match TRBD1. The CDR3 totals 17 residues. The ends lost 6 bases at V and 4 bases at J; junction bases unmatched: 12. Germline CDR1 reads MNHNY; CDR2 reads SVGAGI (reference sequence). CDR3 in DNA: TGTGCCAGCAGCCGAAAGCCCGGGACAGGGAGCACCGGGGAGCTGTTTTTT. Translation gives CASSRKPGTGSTGELFF.

V gene TRBV12-3 or TRBV12-4 combines with J gene TRBJ2-7, with 7 bases aligning to TRBD1. The trim removed 5 bases at V and 6 bases at J, leaving 7 bases unmatched. The CDR3 is 13 residues long. This CDR3 is CASSPTGIGEQYF. In DNA, the CDR3 is TGTGCCAGCAGTCCGACAGGGATCGGCGAGCAGTACTTC.

V is TRBV24-1 and J is TRBJ1-2; TRBD1 agrees at 8 bases. In germline, CDR1 is KGHDR, CDR2 SFDVKD. V gave up 3 bases and J gave up 0 bases; unmatched junction bases: 2. CDR3 length: 15 amino acids. The CDR3 protein is CATSDPGGSNYGYTF. The CDR3 DNA is TGTGCCACCAGTGATCCAGGGGGCTCTAACTATGGCTACACCTTC.

The chain has TRBV5-1 and TRBJ2-4; a possible D gene is TRBD1 (6 bases). The CDR3 sequence is 15 residues long. CDR1 is SGHRS and CDR2 is YFSETQ in the germline V gene. The V and J ends lost 0 bases and 3 bases respectively, with 10 bases between them. For the CDR3, the DNA is TGCGCCAGCAGCTTGGTCGGACAGCACAAAAACATTCAGTACTTC. This encodes CASSLVGQHKNIQYF. The full variable domain, in which reference TRBV5-1 and TRBJ2-4 provide the parts outside the CDR3, is KAGVTQTPRYLIKTRGQQVTLSCSPISGHRSVSWYQQTPGQGLQFLFEYFSETQRNKGNFPGRFSGRQFSNSRSEMNVSTLELGDSALYLCASSLVGQHKNIQYFGAGTRLSVL.

This clone was counted once. CDR3 amino acids: CASSTPRAQHF. The CDR3, as DNA: TGTGCCAGTAGTACCCCGAGGGCCCAGCATTTT. This rearrangement joins TRBV19 to TRBJ1-5; D ambiguous. Germline-derived CDR1 and CDR2 are LNHDA and SQIVND (reference sequence). The CDR3 extends over 11 amino acids. Trimming removed 4 bases at V and 11 bases at J, with 9 bases between.

The rearrangement uses TRBV5-6 and TRBJ2-4; a possible D gene is TRBD1 (6 bases). With 2 bases removed from V and 0 bases from J, the gap between germline ends came to 15 bases. The CDR3 has 17 residues. Germline CDR1 SGHDT, CDR2 YYEEEE. CDR3 amino acids: CASSFRDKLLAKNIQYF. The CDR3 bases are TGTGCCAGCAGCTTCCGGGACAAGTTATTAGCCAAAAACATTCAGTACTTC.

V is TRBV5-4 and J is TRBJ2-5; 9 bases match TRBD2. Germline CDR1 reads SGHNT; CDR2 reads YYREEE (reference sequence). CDR3 length: 15 residues. Trimming at V came to 4 bases and at J to 3 bases, leaving 7 bases not matched to a gene. DNA for the CDR3: TGTGCCAGCAGCCGACAGAGCGGGGGGAAAGAGACCCAGTACTTC. Protein sequence: CASSRQSGGKETQYF.

CDR3 bases: TGTGCCAGCAGCTTGTTGGGACAGGGGGGCACTGAAGCTTTCTTT. It encodes CASSLLGQGGTEAFF. The rearrangement uses TRBV5-6 and TRBJ1-1; TRBD1 agrees at 11 bases. From germline, CDR1 is SGHDT and CDR2 YYEEEE. Trimming removed 1 base from V and 4 bases from J; junction bases left unmatched: 3. The CDR3 totals 15 residues. Full variable domain (rest looked up from reference TRBV5-6 and TRBJ1-1): DAGVTQSPTHLIKTRGQQVTLRCSPKSGHDTVSWYQQALGQGPQFIFQYYEEEERQRGNFPDRFSGHQFPNYSSELNVNALLLGDSALYLCASSLLGQGGTEAFFGQGTRLTVV.

This chain connects TRBV6-5 to TRBJ2-1; 9 nucleotides line up with TRBD1. Germline CDR1 is MNHEY and CDR2 is SVGAGI. This CDR3 is built from 16 residues. V lost 0 bases and J lost 3; bases outside the gene matches: 3. Here the CDR3 reads CASSYSWGQGYNEQFF. In DNA, the CDR3 is TGTGCCAGCAGTTACTCTTGGGGACAGGGCTACAATGAGCAGTTCTTC.

The rearrangement joins TRBV2 to TRBJ1-4; D not certain. Germline CDR1 is SNHLY and CDR2 is FYNNEI. V was clipped by 4 bases and J by 5 bases, with 14 bases between them. The CDR3 covers 15 residues. CDR3: CASSVSVGSNEKLFF. CDR3 nucleotide sequence: TGTGCCAGCAGTGTCTCGGTGGGCTCAAATGAAAAACTGTTTTTT.

In this sample, this clone turned up a few times. V gene TRBV5-1 combines with J gene TRBJ1-2; TRBD1 agrees at 8 bases. Germline lookup yields CDR1 SGHRS and CDR2 YFSETQ. This CDR3 has 14 amino acids. V trimming: 5 bases; J trimming: 5 bases; junction bases outside the gene matches: 8. CDR3 DNA: TGCGCCAGCAGTTACTCCGGGACAGGTTATGGCTACACCTTC. Residues: CASSYSGTGYGYTF.

The gene calls are TRBV12-3 or TRBV12-4 and TRBJ2-4; D ambiguous. V was trimmed by 3 bases and J by 5 bases, leaving 8 bases between them. The CDR3 is 13 residues long. The CDR3 protein is CASSFGGENIQYF. As DNA, the CDR3 is TGTGCCAGCAGTTTTGGCGGAGAAAACATTCAGTACTTC.

This clone was picked up one time. The CDR3, as DNA: TGCGCCAGCAGCTCGGGGGGCGGGGGAAGCACAGATACGCAGTATTTT. This sequence encodes CASSSGGGGSTDTQYF. This chain joins TRBV5-1 and TRBJ2-3; the D gene is possibly TRBD2 (7 bases). The V end was cut by 3 bases, the J end by 0 bases, with 14 bases between. Germline CDR1 and CDR2: SGHRS and YFSETQ. This CDR3 contains 16 residues.

The V call is TRBV5-6, the J call TRBJ1-5; D remains ambiguous. Trimming took off 0 bases at V and 0 bases at J, with 4 bases between the two ends. The CDR3 spans 14 residues. The germline CDR1 and CDR2 sequences are SGHDT and YYEEEE. The CDR3 region has the DNA TGTGCCAGCAGCTTGGTCCATAGCAATCAGCCCCAGCATTTT. Amino acid sequence: CASSLVHSNQPQHF.

A note on this clone: Within the sample, other DNA sequences also encode this same CDR3. The chain joins TRBV2 to TRBJ1-1, with a tentative D call TRBD1 (6 bases). V lost 4 bases, J lost 2 bases, and 8 bases lay in between. CDR3 length: 13 residues. Looked up from germline, CDR1 is SNHLY and CDR2 is FYNNEI. The CDR3 here is CASSGTANTEAFF. CDR3 nucleotide sequence: TGTGCCAGCAGTGGGACAGCAAACACTGAAGCTTTCTTT.

The rearrangement joins TRBV10-2 to TRBJ2-7; 10 bases map to TRBD1. The CDR3 loop spans 15 amino acids. V gave up 3 bases and J gave up 5 bases; unmatched junction bases: 7. Germline V CDR1 and CDR2: WSHSY, SAAADI. The CDR3: CASSEARTGGNEQYF. CDR3 nucleotide sequence: TGCGCCAGCAGTGAAGCCCGGACAGGGGGTAACGAGCAGTACTTC.

CDR3: CASSRRADPSGNTIYF. The CDR3 nucleotides are TGTGCCAGCAGCCGGCGGGCTGACCCCTCTGGAAACACCATATATTTT. The rearrangement joins TRBV9 to TRBJ1-3, with D unclear. Germline loops: CDR1 SGDLS, CDR2 YYNGEE. The CDR3 has 16 residues. V lost 4 bases and J 0 bases, leaving 14 bases between the germline ends.

This clone appeared a single time. The chain combines TRBV11-2 with TRBJ1-1; no firm D call. V was cut by 1 base and J by 5 bases, with 11 bases left in between. CDR1 is SGHAT and CDR2 is FQNNGV in the germline V gene. The CDR3 is 14 amino acids. CDR3 residues: CASSLAPAGTEAFF. CDR3 nucleotides: TGTGCCAGCAGCTTAGCACCAGCAGGAACTGAAGCTTTCTTT.

This chain connects TRBV11-2 to TRBJ1-3, with D maybe TRBD1 (5 bases). Germline assignment: CDR1 SGHAT and CDR2 FQNNGV. The V end lost 5 bases, the J end lost 5 bases, and 13 bases lay between the germline ends. The CDR3 loop spans 14 amino acids. CDR3 coding DNA: TGTGCCAGCAGCGCCGGGGGTGATAGAAACACCATATATTTT. It codes for CASSAGGDRNTIYF.